This section outlines one T cell receptor beta chain sequence together with its context. Its antigen remains undetermined. One base away there is no much larger clone; base qualities are not given. The sample was run on an Illumina HiSeq 1500. The public sequencing data were trimmed at Q25 with fastp and processed into clonotypes with MiXCR by TCRdb, which kept only in-frame beta chains. Every CDR3 protein is listed once, alongside the most common genes and DNA of its rows. Recorded for this sample are 30,000 to 40,000 distinct CDR3 sequences; just over 50% of them occurred a single time. The ten most abundant clones make up about 93% of the sample. Trimming takes 0 bases from V and 0 bases from J, and the germline ends sit 9 bases apart. CDR1 and CDR2, per the germline V gene (reference sequence), are DFQATT and SNEGSKA. Including cysteine and phenylalanine, the CDR3 has 15 amino acids. Just the 45-base CDR3 DNA is kept, in frame starting at base 1.

The entry originates in a study of T cell repertoires in cytomegalovirus infection (dated by TCRdb to the late 2010s). About the study as a whole: Alongside well-studied HLA-B-restricted epitopes, the peptide stimulations were aimed at recently identified HLA-C-restricted CMV epitopes, whose presentation resists viral immunomodulation. The HLA type of each donor mattered for the analysis, because public TCR beta signatures pointed to carriage of CMV infection along with the matching HLA type. The research as a whole found: The ex vivo response was dominated by HLA-C-restricted CMV-specific TCR beta clonotypes, which also provided the single most frequent clonotype in two of eight donors. In both this cohort and an independent cohort of 352 donors, the cumulative frequency of public TCR beta family members distinguished carriers of CMV infection plus the relevant HLA type.

Explained via the paper, the treatment or condition label denotes: in vitro stimulation with specific CMV peptide epitopes to enrich CMV-specific T cells. The receptor chain draws on TRBV20-1 and TRBJ2-1; possibly the D gene is TRBD2, per 5 matching bases. The sample here was CD8+ T cells from cultured PBMCs, taken from culture after CMV antigen stimulation. The receptor was isolated from a human donor in good health (CMV status not recorded). Some clones in this sample may be carry-over from other donors' samples. The nucleotide sequence reads TGCAGTGCTAGAGATATTGGGAGCTCCTACAATGAGCAGTTCTTC. The resulting protein is CSARDIGSSYNEQFF.